One and the same sample provided the 32 T cell receptor beta chains below, sequenced in a study of follicular helper T cells after annual influenza vaccination. Specified time point: 2014-2015 season, pre-vaccination. Assay: immunoSEQ multiplex PCR; the TCRdb copy retains only in-frame clones and omits some. The profile shows about 11,000 clones, 81% of them singletons. The sequenced sample was CXCR5- memory CD4+ T cells sorted from blood, obtained on the day of influenza vaccination. The source of these receptors is an adult who received the influenza vaccine.

This chain links TRBV6-1 with TRBJ1-4; the D gene is possibly TRBD1 (5 bases). Germline CDR1 reads MNHNS; CDR2 reads SASEGT. Trimming stripped 5 bases from V and 3 bases from J, with 13 bases between. The length of the CDR3 is 15 residues. The CDR3 is CASSNWRGANEKLFF. In DNA form, the CDR3 reads TGTGCCAGCAGTAATTGGAGGGGAGCTAATGAAAAACTGTTTTTT.

This chain links TRBV19 with TRBJ2-1; no clear D gene. The CDR3 has 13 amino acids. Germline CDR1 is LNHDA and CDR2 is SQIVND (reference sequence). The CDR3: CGSRQTSYNEQFF. CDR3 coding DNA: TGTGGTTCCAGGCAGACCTCCTACAATGAGCAGTTCTTC.

The chain links TRBV4-3 to TRBJ2-2, with D unresolved. Germline loops: CDR1 LGHNA, CDR2 YSLEER. Trimming cost V 0 bases and J 0 bases, with 8 bases left between them. The CDR3 is made up of 16 amino acids. CDR3 amino acids: CASSQENTPNTGELFF. CDR3 DNA sequence: TGCGCCAGCAGCCAAGAAAACACCCCGAACACCGGGGAGCTGTTTTTT.

The rearrangement uses TRBV14 and TRBJ2-3; unclear D gene. Germline V gene sequence: CDR1 SGHDN, CDR2 FVKESK. The V and J ends lost 0 bases and 6 bases respectively, with 7 bases between them. The CDR3 runs to 13 residues. CDR3 residues: CASSQDLSDTQYF. The CDR3 DNA follows: TGTGCCAGCAGCCAAGATTTGTCGGATACGCAGTATTTT.

There are a few counts of this clone. The chain joins TRBV28 to TRBJ1-5; no clear D gene. Germline assignment: CDR1 MDHEN and CDR2 SYDVKM. This CDR3 comprises 14 residues. V shed 2 bases and J shed 0 bases, with 5 bases lying between them. The CDR3 spells CASSLTLSNQPQHF. CDR3 bases: TGTGCCAGCAGTTTAACACTTAGCAATCAGCCCCAGCATTTT.

This clone was recorded a few times. This chain connects TRBV2 to TRBJ2-7; 7 nucleotides align to TRBD1. The germline CDR1 and CDR2 sequences are SNHLY and FYNNEI. The V segment lost 5 bases and the J segment 0 bases; nucleotides outside the gene matches: 10. This CDR3 contains 16 residues. The CDR3 is CASSQTGQASSYEQYF. DNA of the CDR3: TGTGCCAGCAGTCAAACCGGACAGGCGAGCTCCTACGAGCAGTACTTC.

V and J are TRBV6-6 and TRBJ2-5; 12 nucleotides agree with TRBD1. There are 16 residues in the CDR3. The germline V gene has CDR1 MNHNY and CDR2 SVGAGI (reference sequence). V was pared by 3 bases and J by 5 bases, with 7 bases of the junction left unmatched. The CDR3 reads CASSYYRDRGQETQYF. CDR3 DNA sequence: TGTGCCAGCAGTTATTACCGGGACAGGGGGCAGGAGACCCAGTACTTC.

This sequence joins TRBV2 and TRBJ2-3; 9 bases fit TRBD1. Unmatched junction bases numbered 9, after V lost 7 bases and J lost 7 bases. Germline V gene sequence: CDR1 SNHLY, CDR2 FYNNEI. The CDR3 consists of 14 residues. CDR3 in amino acids: CASKGGTGSNTQYF. CDR3 in DNA: TGTGCCAGCAAGGGGGGGACAGGGTCGAATACGCAGTATTTT.

This clone was seen a few times. The genes are TRBV5-1 and TRBJ1-6, with D hard to call. V dropped 2 bases and J dropped 7 bases, with 10 bases sitting between them. Germline CDR1 is SGHRS and CDR2 is YFSETQ. The CDR3 has 14 amino acids. CDR3: CASSLEGWNSPLHF. CDR3 nucleotides: TGCGCCAGCAGCTTAGAAGGGTGGAATTCACCCCTCCACTTT.

J is TRBJ2-7 and V is TRBV28; 7 nucleotides match TRBD1. Germline CDR1 MDHEN, CDR2 SYDVKM. The CDR3 sequence is 12 residues long. J lost 5 bases, V lost 4 bases, and 2 bases had no gene match. CDR3 loop: CASSYQGDEQYF. The CDR3 coding sequence is TGTGCCAGCAGTTACCAGGGGGACGAGCAGTACTTC.

The chain carries TRBV28 and TRBJ1-1; D uncertain. The CDR3 runs 14 residues. Germline-derived CDR1 and CDR2 are MDHEN and SYDVKM. With 2 bases removed from V and 2 bases from J, the gap between germline ends came to 9 bases. The CDR3 sequence is CASSLPAGNTEAFF. In nucleotides, the CDR3 is TGTGCCAGCAGTTTACCGGCAGGAAACACTGAAGCTTTCTTT.

The CDR3 DNA reads TGTGCCAGTAGTATATTCGCCACAACTAATGAAAAACTGTTTTTT. Its protein product is CASSIFATTNEKLFF. The genes are TRBV19 and TRBJ1-4; D uncertain. Germline V gene data show CDR1 as LNHDA and CDR2 as SQIVND (reference sequence). V lost 2 bases to trimming and J lost 0 bases, with 7 bases between them. The CDR3 loop spans 15 amino acids.

This clone was observed a handful of times. The V gene is TRBV6-1, the J gene TRBJ2-2; D could derive from TRBD1 or TRBD2 (5 bases each). CDR1 and CDR2 (germline): MNHNS, SASEGT. Trimming cost V 4 bases and J 3 bases, with 9 bases left between them. The CDR3 contains 14 residues. The CDR3 nucleotides read TGTGCCAGCAGTGCCGGGACGTACACCGGGGAGCTGTTTTTT. Protein: CASSAGTYTGELFF.

The chain has TRBV28 and TRBJ1-1, with 8 bases identical to TRBD1. Germline CDR1 and CDR2: MDHEN and SYDVKM. The J segment lost 0 bases and the V segment lost 4 bases, leaving 7 bases of the junction unmatched. The CDR3 consists of 16 residues. CDR3 nucleotides: TGTGCCAGCAGTTCCGGGACAGGAATTATGAACACTGAAGCTTTCTTT. It codes for CASSSGTGIMNTEAFF. Drawing the rest from reference TRBV28 and TRBJ1-1, the complete variable domain is DVKVTQSSRYLVKRTGEKVFLECVQDMDHENMFWYRQDPGLGLRLIYFSYDVKMKEKGDIPEGYSVSREKKERFSLILESASTNQTSMYLCASSSGTGIMNTEAFFGQGTRLTVV.

This clone was recorded once. Other DNA sequences in this specimen translate into the identical CDR3. The chain couples TRBV10-3 to TRBJ1-5; TRBD1 aligns across 8 bases. J lost 4 bases, V lost 8 bases, and 4 bases had no gene match. The CDR3 is 13 amino acids. Germline V gene sequence: CDR1 ENHRY, CDR2 SYGVKD. The CDR3 loop is CAISGQGNQPQHF. For the CDR3, the DNA is TGTGCCATCTCAGGACAGGGTAATCAGCCCCAGCATTTT.

The chain combines TRBV19 with TRBJ2-2, with TRBD2 matching 10 bases. CDR1 is LNHDA, CDR2 SQIVND, per germline (reference sequence). The CDR3 is made up of 15 amino acids. The junction had 3 bases not matched to a gene; V was cut back by 4 bases and J by 4 bases. The CDR3: CASSKLAGATGELFF. The CDR3 DNA reads TGTGCCAGTAGTAAGCTAGCGGGGGCCACCGGGGAGCTGTTTTTT. The full variable domain, in which reference TRBV19 and TRBJ2-2 provide the parts outside the CDR3, is DGGITQSPKYLFRKEGQNVTLSCEQNLNHDAMYWYRQDPGQGLRLIYYSQIVNDFQKGDIAEGYSVSREKKESFPLTVTSAQKNPTAFYLCASSKLAGATGELFFGEGSRLTVL.

V is TRBV18 and J is TRBJ1-2; 8 bases fit TRBD1. Germline lookup yields CDR1 KGHSH and CDR2 LQKENI. V was pared by 3 bases and J by 4 bases, with 7 bases of the junction left unmatched. This CDR3 spans 15 amino acids. The chain's CDR3 is CASSPPGQVTYGYTF. The CDR3 bases are TGTGCCAGCTCACCTCCGGGACAGGTCACCTATGGCTACACCTTC.

V gene TRBV5-1 combines with J gene TRBJ2-5; 11 nucleotides match TRBD1. Germline CDR1 and CDR2: SGHRS and YFSETQ. The CDR3 extends over 16 amino acids. The V gene end was trimmed by 3 bases and the J gene end by 4 bases; junction bases not matched to a gene: 8. Here the CDR3 reads CASSSPGTGGGETQYF. As DNA, the CDR3 is TGCGCCAGCAGCTCGCCCGGGACAGGGGGTGGAGAGACCCAGTACTTC.

The rearrangement links TRBV4-2 to TRBJ1-1; D is ambiguous. Trimming took off 0 bases at V and 6 bases at J, with 20 bases between the two ends. This CDR3 is 17 amino acids long. From germline, CDR1 is LGHNA and CDR2 YNFKEQ. The CDR3: CASSQDPSRFPRAEAFF. The CDR3 DNA reads TGTGCCAGCAGCCAAGATCCATCCAGGTTCCCCCGGGCTGAAGCTTTCTTT.

The V and J genes are TRBV5-5 and TRBJ1-5; D possibly corresponds to TRBD1 (5 bases). With 0 bases removed from V and 7 bases from J, the gap between germline ends came to 14 bases. The CDR3 covers 15 residues. Germline assignment: CDR1 SGHKS and CDR2 YYEKEE (reference sequence). The CDR3 sequence is CASSLEAGWYQPQHF. CDR3 DNA: TGTGCCAGCAGCTTGGAGGCAGGGTGGTACCAGCCCCAGCATTTT.

A single count supports this clone. This sequence joins TRBV6-5 and TRBJ1-1; a weak D match, TRBD1 (5 bases). CDR1 and CDR2 (germline): MNHEY, SVGAGI. The CDR3 consists of 14 residues. The germline V and J ends were trimmed by 0 bases and 5 bases, with 10 bases remaining between them. The CDR3, as DNA: TGTGCCAGCAGTTACTCTCAGGGCAGGACTGAAGCTTTCTTT. Translated, it gives CASSYSQGRTEAFF.

This chain links TRBV7-2 with TRBJ2-7; D not resolved. The germline gives CDR1 SGHTA, CDR2 FQGNSA. This CDR3 has 12 amino acids. V was clipped by 0 bases and J by 5 bases, with 5 bases between them. CDR3 sequence: CASSLALNEQYF. DNA for the CDR3: TGTGCCAGCAGCTTAGCTCTCAACGAGCAGTACTTC.

This clone was seen a single time. V gene TRBV7-2 combines with J gene TRBJ2-3; D uncertain. Trimming left V 1 base short and J 0 bases short, with 8 bases between. This CDR3 spans 15 amino acids. Germline assignment: CDR1 SGHTA and CDR2 FQGNSA. The CDR3 DNA reads as TGTGCCAGCAGCTTAGACGCCCTGAGCACAGATACGCAGTATTTT. This codes for CASSLDALSTDTQYF.

The table lists this clone with a few counts. The rearrangement links TRBV19 to TRBJ2-2; a weak D match, TRBD1 (6 bases). Germline-derived CDR1 and CDR2 are LNHDA and SQIVND (reference sequence). This CDR3 has 15 residues. The germline V and J ends were trimmed by 4 bases and 2 bases, with 11 bases remaining between them. The CDR3 nucleotides read TGTGCCAGTAGTAATGACAGGAGAAACACCGGGGAGCTGTTTTTT. Translating gives CASSNDRRNTGELFF.

Note on this clone: The same CDR3 is also encoded by other DNA sequences in this sample. The chain couples TRBV6-5 to TRBJ1-1, with D unclear. Per the germline V gene, CDR1 is MNHEY and CDR2 is SVGAGI. The CDR3 covers 13 residues. Trimming took 0 bases from V and 1 from J, leaving 3 bases between them. The CDR3 nucleotides read TGTGCCAGCAGTTACTCCCGGAACACTGAAGCTTTCTTT. Protein product: CASSYSRNTEAFF.

V usage is TRBV2 and J usage is TRBJ1-2, with 9 bases that match TRBD1. CDR3 length: 17 residues. Germline V lookup: CDR1 SNHLY, CDR2 FYNNEI. The junction had 19 bases not matched to a gene; V was cut back by 7 bases and J by 7 bases. The CDR3 sequence: CASIDPGTGGIIRGYTF. In DNA, the CDR3 is TGTGCCAGCATCGACCCGGGAACAGGGGGCATAATCCGTGGCTACACCTTC.

This chain uses TRBV7-2 with TRBJ1-2; D is undetermined. Germline V lookup: CDR1 SGHTA, CDR2 FQGNSA. The V end was cut by 3 bases, the J end by 1 base, with 9 bases between. CDR3 size: 14 residues. CDR3 sequence (DNA): TGTGCCAGCAGCTTGGTAGTGGGTAACTATGGCTACACCTTC. Translating gives CASSLVVGNYGYTF.

This chain joins TRBV6-1 and TRBJ2-4; either TRBD1 or TRBD2 may fit D (5 bases each). V lost 1 base and J lost 10, with 20 bases in between. The germline gives CDR1 MNHNS, CDR2 SASEGT. The CDR3 length is 16 residues. CDR3 sequence: CASSEEIERGAVIQYF. CDR3 DNA sequence: TGTGCCAGCAGTGAAGAGATAGAGAGGGGCGCGGTTATTCAGTACTTC.

The V gene is TRBV14, the J gene TRBJ1-1; D gene uncertain. This CDR3 spans 13 amino acids. V lost 4 bases, J lost 2 bases, and 8 bases lay in between. CDR1 and CDR2 from the germline V gene are SGHDN and FVKESK. For the CDR3, the DNA is TGTGCCAGCAGCCTTGCCAGCAACACTGAAGCTTTCTTT. Translation gives CASSLASNTEAFF.

The chain has TRBV5-4 and TRBJ2-6; D is perhaps TRBD1 or TRBD2 (5 bases each). The ends were cut back, 0 bases at V and 2 bases at J, with 6 bases in the middle. Germline V gives CDR1 SGHNT, CDR2 YYREEE (reference sequence). CDR3 length: 15 residues. DNA for the CDR3: TGTGCCAGCAGCTTGGGAGGGGCTGGGGCCAACGTCCTGACTTTC. Residues: CASSLGGAGANVLTF. The complete variable domain, with remaining parts taken from reference TRBV5-4 and TRBJ2-6, reads ETGVTQSPTHLIKTRGQQVTLRCSSQSGHNTVSWYQQALGQGPQFIFQYYREEENGRGNFPPRFSGLQFPNYSSELNVNALELDDSALYLCASSLGGAGANVLTFGAGSRLTVL.

The chain recombines TRBV28 with TRBJ2-3, with 8 bases matching TRBD1. Germline V gene sequence: CDR1 MDHEN, CDR2 SYDVKM. Trimming removed 3 bases from V and 0 bases from J; junction bases left unmatched: 8. The CDR3 spans 17 residues. CDR3 DNA: TGTGCCAGCAGTTTCTTACCGGGACAGGAGAGCACAGATACGCAGTATTTT. This encodes CASSFLPGQESTDTQYF.

The gene calls are TRBV28 and TRBJ1-5, with TRBD1 matching over 9 bases. V gave up 7 bases and J gave up 0 bases; unmatched junction bases: 13. CDR3 length: 18 amino acids. Looked up from germline, CDR1 is MDHEN and CDR2 is SYDVKM. CDR3 region: CASKIAQGASFSNQPQHF. In nucleotides, the CDR3 is TGTGCCAGCAAGATCGCACAGGGGGCGTCTTTTAGCAATCAGCCCCAGCATTTT.